The entry that follows covers one T cell receptor (beta chain) sequence. V was clipped by 10 bases and J by 2 bases; unmatched bases: 8. Looked up from germline, CDR1 is SNHLY and CDR2 is FYNNEI. This CDR3 has 14 residues. The data were obtained in a study of blood T cell repertoires in COVID-19. For the study at large: There were acute and convalescent COVID-19 samples, and they came from the United States, Italy and Spain. T cells, B-cell-depleted T cells, or PBMCs provided the cDNA or gDNA that served as material.

Under the authors' procedure: The authors estimated nucleated cell counts from reference gene primer amplification. Some clones are missing from TCRdb's copy, which holds only in-frame ones; the method was immunoSEQ multiplex PCR. V and J calls and clone size are those listed in that table; D and trimming were worked out from the DNA. The top ten clones hold under 14% of a sample with about 97,000 clones, around 87% of them seen once. This clonotype was obtained from a woman in her twenties or thirties with acute or convalescent COVID-19. This chain connects TRBV2 to TRBJ2-3, with TRBD1 matching 8 bases. The specimen sequenced was peripheral blood. The CDR3 sequence: CAITGGPFTDTQYF. CDR3 DNA: TGTGCCATTACAGGGGGGCCTTTCACAGATACGCAGTATTTT.